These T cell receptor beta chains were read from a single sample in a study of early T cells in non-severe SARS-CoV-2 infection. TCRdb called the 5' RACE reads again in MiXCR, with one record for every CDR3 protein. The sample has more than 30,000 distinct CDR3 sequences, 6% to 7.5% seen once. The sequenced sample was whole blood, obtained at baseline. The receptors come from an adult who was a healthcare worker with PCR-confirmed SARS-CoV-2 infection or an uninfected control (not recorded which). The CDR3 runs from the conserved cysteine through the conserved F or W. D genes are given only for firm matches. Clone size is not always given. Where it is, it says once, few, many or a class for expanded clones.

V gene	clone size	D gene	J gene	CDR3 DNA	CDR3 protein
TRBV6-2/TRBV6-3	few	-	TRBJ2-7	TGTGCCAGCGGATACAGAGACCTGGCCTACGAGCAGTACTTC	CASGYRDLAYEQYF
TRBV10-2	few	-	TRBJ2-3	TGCGCCAGCAGTGAGATGTGGGGGGGCACAGATACGCAGTATTTT	CASSEMWGGTDTQYF
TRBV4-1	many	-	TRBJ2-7	TGCGCCAGCAGCCTTACCCCCCAAAGGGAAATTCCCTACGAGCAGTACTTC	CASSLTPQREIPYEQYF
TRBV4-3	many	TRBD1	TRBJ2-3	TGCGCCAGCAGCCAGCAGGACAGGGGTTTCGGCGATACGCAGTATTTT	CASSQQDRGFGDTQYF
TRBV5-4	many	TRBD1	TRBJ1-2	TGTGCCAGCAGCAGGGACAGTTCTAACTATGGCTACACCTTC	CASSRDSSNYGYTF
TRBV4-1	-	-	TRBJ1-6	TGCGCCAGCAGCCAAGTCCCGGGCCCTAGCTCCTATAATTCACCCCTCCACTTT	CASSQVPGPSSYNSPLHF
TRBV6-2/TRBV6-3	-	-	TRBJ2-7	TGTGCCAGCAGTTACGGTAGCGGCTACGAGCAGTACTTC	CASSYGSGYEQYF
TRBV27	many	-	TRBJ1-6	TGTGCCAGCAGTTTTGGATATAATTCACCCCTCCACTTT	CASSFGYNSPLHF
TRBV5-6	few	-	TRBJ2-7	TGTGCCAGCAGGATGAGGGGGGGCAGCTACGAGCAGTACTTC	CASRMRGGSYEQYF
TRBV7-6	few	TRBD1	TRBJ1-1	TGTGCCAGCAGCTTAGCGGACAGGGGGTACACTGAAGCTTTCTTT	CASSLADRGYTEAFF
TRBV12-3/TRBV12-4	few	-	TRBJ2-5	TGTGCCAGCAGTAAAAGACTAGTCCTAACCCAGTACTTC	CASSKRLVLTQYF
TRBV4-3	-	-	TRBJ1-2	TGCGCCAGCAGCCCCGCGGACAATCCTAACTATGGCTACACCTTC	CASSPADNPNYGYTF
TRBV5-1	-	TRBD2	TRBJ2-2	TGCGCCAGCAGTTCTAGCGGGATTACCGGGGAGCTGTTTTTT	CASSSSGITGELFF
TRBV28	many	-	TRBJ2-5	TGTGCCAGCAGTCCTCCCAGCCGGACCCAGTACTTC	CASSPPSRTQYF
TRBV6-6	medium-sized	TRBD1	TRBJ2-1	TGTGCCAGCAGTTACTCCGACAGGGGGCCGGTGAATGAGCAGTTCTTC	CASSYSDRGPVNEQFF
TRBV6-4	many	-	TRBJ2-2	TGTGCCAGCAGTGACTCGAGCGCCGGGGAGCTGTTTTTT	CASSDSSAGELFF
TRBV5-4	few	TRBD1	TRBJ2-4	TGTGCCAGCAGCTTGGCCGGGACAGGGGTGTCCAAAAACATTCAGTACTTC	CASSLAGTGVSKNIQYF
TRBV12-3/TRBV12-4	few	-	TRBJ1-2	TGTGCCAGCAGTTTGTTTTATGAAGGCTACACCTTC	CASSLFYEGYTF
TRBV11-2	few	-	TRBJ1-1	TGTGCCAGCAGCTTTGCAGGGGCGAACACTGAAGCTTTCTTT	CASSFAGANTEAFF
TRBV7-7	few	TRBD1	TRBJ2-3	TGTGCTAGCAGCTTAGACAGGGGAGATACGCAGTATTTT	CASSLDRGDTQYF
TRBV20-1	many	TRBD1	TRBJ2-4	TGCAGTGCTAGAGTTGGAGCACAGGGGGGAAACATTCAGTACTTC	CSARVGAQGGNIQYF
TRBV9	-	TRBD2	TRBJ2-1	TGTGCCAGCAGCGTAATGCCTAGCGGGTTTAACAATGAGCAGTTCTTC	CASSVMPSGFNNEQFF
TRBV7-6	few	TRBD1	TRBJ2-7	TGTGCCAGCAGCCTGACAGGGACGGAATACGAGCAGTACTTC	CASSLTGTEYEQYF
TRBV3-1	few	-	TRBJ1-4	TGTGCCAGCAGCCAAGAAGCAGAGAATGAAAAACTGTTTTTT	CASSQEAENEKLFF
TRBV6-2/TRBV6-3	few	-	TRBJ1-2	TGTGCCAGCAGTTACGCAGGGGTTGGCGGCTACACCTTC	CASSYAGVGGYTF
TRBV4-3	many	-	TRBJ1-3	TGCGCCAGCAGCCAAGATCTCCCAGGCCAATCGAGGTTCTCTGGAAACACCATATATTTT	CASSQDLPGQSRFSGNTIYF
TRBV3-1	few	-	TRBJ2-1	TGTGCCAGCAGCCCCACCCTCAGGGGCGAGCAGTTCTTC	CASSPTLRGEQFF
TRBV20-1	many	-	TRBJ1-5	TGCAGTGCTAGTGGTGGCGGGAATAGCAATCAGCCCCAGCATTTT	CSASGGGNSNQPQHF